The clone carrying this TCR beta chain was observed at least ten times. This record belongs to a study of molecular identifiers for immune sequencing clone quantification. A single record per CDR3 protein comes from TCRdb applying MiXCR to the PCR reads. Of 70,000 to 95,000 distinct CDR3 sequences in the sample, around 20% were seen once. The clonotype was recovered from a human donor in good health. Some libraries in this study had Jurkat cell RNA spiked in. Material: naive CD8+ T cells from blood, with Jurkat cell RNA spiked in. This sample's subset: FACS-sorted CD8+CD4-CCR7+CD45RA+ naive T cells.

The CDR3 spells CASSQNWDRASNTEAFF. As DNA, the CDR3 is TGTGCCAGCAGCCAAAACTGGGACAGAGCCTCGAACACTGAAGCTTTCTTT. The rearrangement links TRBV4-2 to TRBJ1-1, with 7 bases matching TRBD1. CDR3 length: 17 residues. The germline V gene encodes CDR1 LGHNA and CDR2 YNFKEQ. Trimming took 2 bases from V and 1 from J; bases not matched to a gene: 10.